These 27 T cell receptor beta chains share one sample of origin, sequenced in a study of technical replicates of blood from a few donors. The protocol was immunoSEQ multiplex PCR, while the TCRdb copy is restricted to in-frame clones and leaves out a portion. The sample consists of about 97,000 clones, roughly 96% of them appearing once. The sequencing sample was made of T cells isolated from PBMCs. All receptors derive from a human donor in good health.

This clone was seen once. The V and J genes are TRBV7-9 and TRBJ2-6; TRBD1 agrees at 7 bases. The CDR3 spans 15 residues. Trimming at V came to 8 bases and at J to 0 bases, leaving 4 bases not matched to a gene. CDR1 is SEHNR, CDR2 FQNEAQ, per germline (reference sequence). Here the CDR3 reads CASGTDYSGANVLTF. The CDR3 DNA reads TGTGCCAGCGGGACAGATTACTCTGGGGCCAACGTCCTGACTTTC.

The rearrangement links TRBV5-6 to TRBJ2-6, with D tentatively TRBD2 (5 bases). Trimming shortened V by 1 base and J by 0 bases, and 17 bases separated the two germline ends. CDR1 is SGHDT and CDR2 is YYEEEE in the germline V gene. The CDR3 length is 19 residues. CDR3 coding DNA: TGTGCCAGCAGCTTGTTTCTGTGGACTCAAAGCTCTGGGGCCAACGTCCTGACTTTC. This translates into CASSLFLWTQSSGANVLTF.

This clone is a singleton in its sample. J is TRBJ2-3 and V is TRBV6-1, with 10 bases that match TRBD2. The CDR3 has 15 amino acids. V lost 2 bases and J lost 3; bases outside the gene matches: 2. Germline V gene data show CDR1 as MNHNS and CDR2 as SASEGT. CDR3 amino acids: CASSETSGITDTQYF. The CDR3 bases are TGTGCCAGCAGTGAAACTAGCGGGATAACAGATACGCAGTATTTT.

V gene TRBV6-4 combines with J gene TRBJ2-3, with a possible D match to TRBD2 (5 bases). The germline gives CDR1 MRHNA, CDR2 SNTAGT. The CDR3 covers 15 residues. V lost 4 bases to trimming and J lost 0 bases, with 11 bases between them. The CDR3 loop reads CASSGEGTSTDTQYF. Written as DNA, the CDR3 is TGTGCCAGCAGTGGTGAGGGTACGAGCACAGATACGCAGTATTTT.

CDR3 coding DNA: TGTGCCAGCAGCCGTAGCGGGAGGCCTTACGAGCAGTACTTC. Its translation is CASSRSGRPYEQYF. The chain links TRBV11-3 to TRBJ2-7; 10 bases fit TRBD2. The CDR3 has 14 residues. V shed 5 bases, J shed 4 bases, and the junction held 5 bases outside the gene matches. Germline CDR1 reads SGHNT; CDR2 reads YENEEA.

The gene calls are TRBV28 and TRBJ1-1; D is uncertain. The V gene lost 6 bases and the J gene lost 3 bases, with 11 bases spanning the gap. The CDR3 sequence is 13 residues long. The germline V gene has CDR1 MDHEN and CDR2 SYDVKM. For the CDR3, the DNA is TGTGCCAGCAGATTGAGAGGTTACACTGAAGCTTTCTTT. As protein: CASRLRGYTEAFF.

The rearrangement uses TRBV4-1 and TRBJ2-7; TRBD2 agrees at 14 bases. Germline V lookup: CDR1 MGHRA, CDR2 YSYEKL. The CDR3 spans 16 residues. The junction had 6 bases not matched to a gene; V was cut back by 4 bases and J by 4 bases. CDR3: CASSLFGLAGGYEQYF. The DNA for the CDR3 is TGCGCCAGCAGCCTCTTCGGACTAGCGGGAGGTTACGAGCAGTACTTC.

The chain is built from TRBV7-9 and TRBJ1-1; D remains ambiguous. Germline CDR1 reads SEHNR; CDR2 reads FQNEAQ (reference sequence). Trimming removed 5 bases from V and 6 bases from J, with 7 bases in between. The CDR3 has 11 residues. CDR3 in DNA: TGTGCCAGCAGCCCCGGAGCTGAAGCTTTCTTT. Amino acids: CASSPGAEAFF.

J is TRBJ2-7 and V is TRBV30, with D unresolved. Trimming shortened V by 3 bases and J by 2 bases, and 5 bases separated the two germline ends. Germline loops: CDR1 GTSNPN, CDR2 SVGIG (reference sequence). This CDR3 is built from 11 residues. DNA of the CDR3: TGTGCCTGGAGGACAACCTACGAGCAGTACTTC. Protein sequence: CAWRTTYEQYF. Complete variable domain (other parts from reference TRBV30 and TRBJ2-7): SQTIHQWPATLVQPVGSPLSLECTVEGTSNPNLYWYRQAAGRGLQLLFYSVGIGQISSEVPQNLSASRPQDRQFILSSKKLLLSDSGFYLCAWRTTYEQYFGPGTRLTVT.

V usage is TRBV28 and J usage is TRBJ1-5; 9 positions agree with TRBD1. Unmatched junction bases numbered 7, after V lost 6 bases and J lost 7 bases. This CDR3 is built from 14 residues. In germline, CDR1 is MDHEN, CDR2 SYDVKM. The CDR3 reads CASSRGQGSQPQHF. The CDR3 bases are TGTGCCAGCAGCCGGGGACAGGGTAGCCAGCCCCAGCATTTT.

V gene TRBV19 combines with J gene TRBJ1-1; possibly TRBD1 for D (6 bases). Between the trimmed V and J ends, which lost 9 bases and 0 bases, there was a span of 17 bases. Per the germline V gene, CDR1 is LNHDA and CDR2 is SQIVND (reference sequence). The CDR3 totals 15 residues. CDR3 amino acids: CASKQPDSMNTEAFF. The CDR3 DNA reads as TGTGCCAGCAAACAACCGGACAGCATGAACACTGAAGCTTTCTTT.

J is TRBJ1-4 and V is TRBV28, with 10 bases matching TRBD1. CDR3 length: 15 amino acids. Germline V lookup: CDR1 MDHEN, CDR2 SYDVKM. V shed 6 bases and J 8 bases; nucleotides not matched to a gene: 9. The CDR3 reads CASRFPGTGDEKLFF. The CDR3, as DNA: TGTGCCAGCAGGTTCCCCGGGACAGGGGACGAAAAACTGTTTTTT.

This sequence joins TRBV6-1 and TRBJ2-5; 9 nucleotides line up with TRBD2. Germline V gene lookup returns CDR1 MNHNS and CDR2 SASEGT. V lost 4 bases and J lost 7; bases outside the gene matches: 4. This CDR3 spans 13 amino acids. The CDR3 is CASSGGLAGTQYF. The CDR3 coding sequence is TGTGCCAGCAGTGGGGGACTAGCCGGGACCCAGTACTTC.

The rearrangement links TRBV9 to TRBJ1-1, with D possibly TRBD1 on 5 matching bases. The germline V gene encodes CDR1 SGDLS and CDR2 YYNGEE. Trimming shortened V by 3 bases and J by 10 bases, and 16 bases separated the two germline ends. The length of the CDR3 is 13 residues. In DNA, the CDR3 is TGTGCCAGCAGCGCTATCAGGGAAGGTGGAGCTTTCTTT. This gives the protein CASSAIREGGAFF.

The chain joins TRBV28 to TRBJ2-3; D unclear. The CDR3 consists of 11 residues. V lost 3 bases and J 6 bases, leaving 4 bases between the germline ends. Germline CDR1 is MDHEN and CDR2 is SYDVKM. The CDR3 reads CASSFLDTQYF. In DNA, the CDR3 is TGTGCCAGCAGTTTCTTGGATACGCAGTATTTT.

This chain joins TRBV28 and TRBJ1-2; D might be TRBD1 (6 bases). The CDR3 loop spans 12 amino acids. Trimming left V 9 bases short and J 4 bases short, with 12 bases between. CDR1 is MDHEN, CDR2 SYDVKM, per germline. This CDR3 reads CASRDIFYGYTF. DNA of the CDR3: TGTGCCAGTAGGGACATCTTCTATGGCTACACCTTC.

V and J are TRBV7-2 and TRBJ2-7; TRBD1 might be the D (5 bases). This CDR3 has 14 residues. V lost 1 base, J lost 2 bases, and 9 bases lay in between. The V gene's germline CDR1 is SGHTA and CDR2 FQGNSA. The CDR3: CASSLGLGAYEQYF. The CDR3 nucleotides read TGTGCCAGCAGCTTAGGGCTAGGGGCCTACGAGCAGTACTTC.

This clone appeared a single time. CDR3 protein: CASSPQAGRTDTQYF. The CDR3 DNA sequence: TGTGCCAGCTCACCCCAAGCGGGCCGCACAGATACGCAGTATTTT. The rearrangement uses TRBV18 and TRBJ2-3; weak D call: TRBD2 (6 bases). The germline V and J ends were trimmed by 3 bases and 1 base, with 11 bases remaining between them. The CDR3 extends over 15 amino acids. CDR1 and CDR2 from the germline V gene are KGHSH and LQKENI.

The V and J genes are TRBV5-6 and TRBJ1-2; D gene unclear. Trimming pared 4 bases from V and 4 bases from J, leaving 17 bases between. Germline V lookup: CDR1 SGHDT, CDR2 YYEEEE. The CDR3 is 15 amino acids. In DNA, the CDR3 is TGTGCCAGCAGCCCCGTGGCTGGTTATCGCTATGGCTACACCTTC. Protein: CASSPVAGYRYGYTF.

The chain is built from TRBV6-4 and TRBJ2-4; D possibly corresponds to TRBD2 (6 bases). The CDR3 consists of 17 residues. Between the trimmed V and J ends, which lost 7 bases and 1 base, there was a span of 20 bases. Germline assignment: CDR1 MRHNA and CDR2 SNTAGT. Here the CDR3 reads CASTSRRARPAKNIQYF. Written as DNA, the CDR3 is TGTGCCAGCACCTCTAGGAGGGCTAGGCCGGCCAAAAACATTCAGTACTTC.

The chain links TRBV7-6 to TRBJ2-3; D possibly corresponds to TRBD2 (5 bases). The CDR3 is made up of 15 amino acids. V shed 1 base and J shed 0 bases, with 8 bases lying between them. The germline CDR1 and CDR2 sequences are SGHVS and FNYEAQ. CDR3 nucleotides: TGTGCCAGCAGCTTAGGCGGACTGAGCACAGATACGCAGTATTTT. It codes for CASSLGGLSTDTQYF.

The gene calls are TRBV30 and TRBJ2-1, with D possibly being TRBD2 (5 bases). The CDR3 runs 13 residues. The germline V and J ends were trimmed by 4 bases and 5 bases, with 12 bases remaining between them. Germline loops: CDR1 GTSNPN, CDR2 SVGIG (reference sequence). CDR3 DNA: TGTGCCTGGAACCGGGATCTTAACAATGAGCAGTTCTTC. It specifies CAWNRDLNNEQFF. Full variable domain (remainder filled in from reference TRBV30 and TRBJ2-1): SQTIHQWPATLVQPVGSPLSLECTVEGTSNPNLYWYRQAAGRGLQLLFYSVGIGQISSEVPQNLSASRPQDRQFILSSKKLLLSDSGFYLCAWNRDLNNEQFFGPGTRLTVL.

This chain links TRBV18 with TRBJ2-5; no reliable D call. Per the germline V gene, CDR1 is KGHSH and CDR2 is LQKENI. The CDR3 runs to 12 residues. Trimming left V 2 bases short and J 3 bases short, with 4 bases between. This CDR3 is CASSPDKETQYF. CDR3 nucleotide sequence: TGTGCCAGCTCACCAGACAAAGAGACCCAGTACTTC.

The chain has TRBV30 and TRBJ2-5; 7 bases agree with TRBD2. The CDR3 contains 15 residues. Germline assignment: CDR1 GTSNPN and CDR2 SVGIG (reference sequence). Germline trimming cut 1 base from V and 5 bases from J; bases unmatched to any gene: 10. The CDR3 sequence is CAWSGGGGPRETQYF. CDR3 DNA sequence: TGTGCCTGGAGTGGGGGGGGAGGTCCGAGGGAGACCCAGTACTTC.

This clone was counted once. This chain joins TRBV7-7 and TRBJ2-2, with D unclear. V was cut by 1 base and J by 4 bases, with 7 bases left in between. CDR1 is SSHAT, CDR2 FNYEAQ, per germline (reference sequence). The CDR3 has 14 amino acids. The CDR3, as DNA: TGTGCCAGCAGCTTAGACTTCCTCACCGGGGAGCTGTTTTTT. It translates to CASSLDFLTGELFF.

This CDR3 reads CASKFRSGSTDTQYF. The CDR3 DNA reads as TGTGCCAGCAAGTTCAGAAGCGGCAGCACAGATACGCAGTATTTT. The genes are TRBV2 and TRBJ2-3; TRBD2 might be the D (5 bases). Trimming shortened V by 7 bases and J by 0 bases, and 14 bases separated the two germline ends. From germline, CDR1 is SNHLY and CDR2 FYNNEI. The CDR3 totals 15 residues.

The rearrangement uses TRBV2 and TRBJ2-1, with 9 positions matching TRBD2. The CDR3 loop spans 17 amino acids. CDR1 and CDR2 (germline): SNHLY, FYNNEI. Trimming took 4 bases from V and 0 from J; bases not matched to a gene: 7. CDR3 protein: CASSALAGRYSYNEQFF. The CDR3 DNA is TGTGCCAGCAGTGCCCTAGCGGGACGTTACTCCTACAATGAGCAGTTCTTC. The whole variable domain, remainder taken from reference TRBV2 and TRBJ2-1, is EPEVTQTPSHQVTQMGQEVILRCVPISNHLYFYWYRQILGQKVEFLVSFYNNEISEKSEIFDDQFSVERPDGSNFTLKIRSTKLEDSAMYFCASSALAGRYSYNEQFFGPGTRLTVL.